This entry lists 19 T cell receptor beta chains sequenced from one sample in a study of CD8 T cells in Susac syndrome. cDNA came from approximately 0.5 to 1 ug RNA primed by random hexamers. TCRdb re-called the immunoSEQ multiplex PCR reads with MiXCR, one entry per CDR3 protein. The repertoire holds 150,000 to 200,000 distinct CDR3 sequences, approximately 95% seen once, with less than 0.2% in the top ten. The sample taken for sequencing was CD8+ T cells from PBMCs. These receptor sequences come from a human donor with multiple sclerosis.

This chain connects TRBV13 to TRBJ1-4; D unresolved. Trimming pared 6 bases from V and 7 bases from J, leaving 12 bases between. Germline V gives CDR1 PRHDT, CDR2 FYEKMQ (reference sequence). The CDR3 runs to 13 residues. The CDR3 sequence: CASSKPGGEKLFF. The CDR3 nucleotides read TGTGCCAGCAGTAAACCGGGAGGTGAAAAACTGTTTTTT.

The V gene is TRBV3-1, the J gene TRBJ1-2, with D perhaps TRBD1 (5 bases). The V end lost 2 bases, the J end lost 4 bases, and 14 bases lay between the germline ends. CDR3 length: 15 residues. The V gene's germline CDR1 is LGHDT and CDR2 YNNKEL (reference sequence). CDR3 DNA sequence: TGTGCCAGCAGCCAACGTGAGACAGCTCTCTATGGCTACACCTTC. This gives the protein CASSQRETALYGYTF.

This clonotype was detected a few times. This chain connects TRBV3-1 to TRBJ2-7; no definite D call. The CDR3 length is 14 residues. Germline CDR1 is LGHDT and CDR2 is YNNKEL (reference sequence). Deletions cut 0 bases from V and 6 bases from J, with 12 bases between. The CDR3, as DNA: TGTGCCAGCAGCCAAGATTTCCTTTCAGGCGAGCAGTACTTC. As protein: CASSQDFLSGEQYF.

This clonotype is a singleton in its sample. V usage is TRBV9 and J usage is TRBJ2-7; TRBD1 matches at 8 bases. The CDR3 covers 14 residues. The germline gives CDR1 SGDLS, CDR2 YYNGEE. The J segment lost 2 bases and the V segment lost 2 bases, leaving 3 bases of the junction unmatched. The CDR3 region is CASSVGQATYEQYF. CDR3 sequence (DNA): TGTGCCAGCAGCGTGGGACAGGCTACCTACGAGCAGTACTTC. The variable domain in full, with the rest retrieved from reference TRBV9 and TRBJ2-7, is DSGVTQTPKHLITATGQRVTLRCSPRSGDLSVYWYQQSLDQGLQFLIQYYNGEERAKGNILERFSAQQFPDLHSELNLSSLELGDSALYFCASSVGQATYEQYFGPGTRLTVT.

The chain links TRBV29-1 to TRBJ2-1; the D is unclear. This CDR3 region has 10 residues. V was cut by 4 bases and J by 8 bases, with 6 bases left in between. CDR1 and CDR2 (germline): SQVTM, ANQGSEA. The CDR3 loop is CSVVAHEQFF. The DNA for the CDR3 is TGCAGCGTTGTGGCGCATGAGCAGTTCTTC.

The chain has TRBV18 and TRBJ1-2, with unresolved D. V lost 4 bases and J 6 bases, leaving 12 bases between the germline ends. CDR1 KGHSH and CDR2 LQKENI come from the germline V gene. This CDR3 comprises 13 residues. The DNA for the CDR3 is TGTGCCAGCTCACTTGGTATCCTCGATGGCTACACCTTC. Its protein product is CASSLGILDGYTF.

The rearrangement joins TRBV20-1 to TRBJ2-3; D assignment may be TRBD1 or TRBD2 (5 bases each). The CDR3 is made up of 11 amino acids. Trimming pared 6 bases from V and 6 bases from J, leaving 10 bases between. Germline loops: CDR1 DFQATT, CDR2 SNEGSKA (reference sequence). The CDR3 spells CSAGDPDTQYF. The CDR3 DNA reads TGCAGTGCGGGGGATCCCGATACGCAGTATTTT.

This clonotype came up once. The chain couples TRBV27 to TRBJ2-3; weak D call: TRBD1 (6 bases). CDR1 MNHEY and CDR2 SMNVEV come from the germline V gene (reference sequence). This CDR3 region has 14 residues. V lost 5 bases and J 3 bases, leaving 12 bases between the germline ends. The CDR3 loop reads CASSLLGQTDTQYF. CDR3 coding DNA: TGTGCCAGCAGTCTGCTCGGACAGACAGATACGCAGTATTTT.

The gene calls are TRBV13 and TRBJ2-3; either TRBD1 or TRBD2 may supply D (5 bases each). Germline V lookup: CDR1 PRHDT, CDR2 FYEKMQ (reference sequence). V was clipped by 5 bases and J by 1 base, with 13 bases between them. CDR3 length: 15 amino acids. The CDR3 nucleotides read TGTGCCAGCAGCCCCGAGGGGACGGGCACAGATACGCAGTATTTT. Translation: CASSPEGTGTDTQYF.

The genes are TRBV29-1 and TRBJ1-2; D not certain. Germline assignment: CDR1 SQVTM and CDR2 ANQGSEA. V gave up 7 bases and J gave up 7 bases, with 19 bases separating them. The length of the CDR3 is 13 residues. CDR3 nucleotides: TGCAGCGCCCCGCTGGAGGGAGTCATTGGCTACACCTTC. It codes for CSAPLEGVIGYTF.

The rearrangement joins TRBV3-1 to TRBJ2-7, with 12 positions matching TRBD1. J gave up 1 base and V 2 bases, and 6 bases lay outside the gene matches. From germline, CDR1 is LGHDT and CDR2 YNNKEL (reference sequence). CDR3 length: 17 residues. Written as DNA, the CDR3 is TGTGCCAGCAGCCAAACGGGACAGGGGGCGCCTTCCTACGAGCAGTACTTC. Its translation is CASSQTGQGAPSYEQYF.

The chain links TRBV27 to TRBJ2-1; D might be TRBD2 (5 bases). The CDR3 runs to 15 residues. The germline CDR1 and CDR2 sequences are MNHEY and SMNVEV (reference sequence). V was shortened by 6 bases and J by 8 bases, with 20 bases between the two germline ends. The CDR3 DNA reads TGTGCCAGCAGCTTTAAGCGGTTTACTACGGATGAGCAGTTCTTC. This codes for CASSFKRFTTDEQFF.

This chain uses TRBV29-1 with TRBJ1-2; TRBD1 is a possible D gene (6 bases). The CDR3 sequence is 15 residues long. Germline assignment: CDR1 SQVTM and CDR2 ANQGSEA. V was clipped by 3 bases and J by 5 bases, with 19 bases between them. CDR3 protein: CSVEDVAGANYGYTF. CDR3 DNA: TGCAGCGTTGAGGACGTTGCGGGGGCGAATTATGGCTACACCTTC. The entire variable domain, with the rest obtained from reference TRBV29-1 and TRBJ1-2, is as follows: SAVISQKPSRDICQRGTSLTIQCQVDSQVTMMFWYRQQPGQSLTLIATANQGSEATYESGFVIDKFPISRPNLTFSTLTVSNMSPEDSSIYLCSVEDVAGANYGYTFGSGTRLTVV.

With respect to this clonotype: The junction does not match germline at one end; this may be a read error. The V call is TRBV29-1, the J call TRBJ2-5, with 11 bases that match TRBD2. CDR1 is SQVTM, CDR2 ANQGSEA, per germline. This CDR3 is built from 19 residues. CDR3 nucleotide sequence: TGCAGCGTTGAAGAAGTGAGCGGGACTAGCGGAAAGTACCAAGAGACCCAGTGCTTC. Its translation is CSVEEVSGTSGKYQETQCF.

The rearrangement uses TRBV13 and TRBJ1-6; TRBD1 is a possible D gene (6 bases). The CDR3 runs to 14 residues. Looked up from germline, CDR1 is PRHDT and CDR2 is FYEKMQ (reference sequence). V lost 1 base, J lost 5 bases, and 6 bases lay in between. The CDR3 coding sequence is TGTGCCAGCAGCTTAGAGGGGGATAATTCACCCCTCCACTTT. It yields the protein CASSLEGDNSPLHF.

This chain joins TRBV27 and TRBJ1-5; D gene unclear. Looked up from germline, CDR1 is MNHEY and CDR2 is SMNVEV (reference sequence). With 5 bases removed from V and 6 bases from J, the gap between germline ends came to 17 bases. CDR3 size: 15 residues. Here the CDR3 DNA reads TGTGCCAGCAGTCCTAACCCCGGTGCAATTCAGCCCCAGCATTTT. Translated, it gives CASSPNPGAIQPQHF.

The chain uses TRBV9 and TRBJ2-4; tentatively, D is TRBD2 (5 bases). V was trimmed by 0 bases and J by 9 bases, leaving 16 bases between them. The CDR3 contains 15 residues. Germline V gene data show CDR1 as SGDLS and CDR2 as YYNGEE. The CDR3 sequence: CASSVAEPGSGIQYF. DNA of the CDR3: TGTGCCAGCAGCGTAGCCGAACCGGGGAGTGGCATTCAGTACTTC.

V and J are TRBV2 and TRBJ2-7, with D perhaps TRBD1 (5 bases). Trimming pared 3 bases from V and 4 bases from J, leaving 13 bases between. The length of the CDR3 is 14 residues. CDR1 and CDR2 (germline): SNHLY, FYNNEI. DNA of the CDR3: TGTGCCAGCAGTGACCTTGACAGAGCTTACGAGCAGTACTTC. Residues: CASSDLDRAYEQYF.

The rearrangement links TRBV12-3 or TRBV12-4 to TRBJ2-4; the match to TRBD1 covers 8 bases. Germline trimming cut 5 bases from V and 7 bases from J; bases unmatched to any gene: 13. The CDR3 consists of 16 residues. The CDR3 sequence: CASSPGTGSLGNIQYF. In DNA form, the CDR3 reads TGTGCCAGCAGTCCCGGGACAGGTTCACTAGGGAACATTCAGTACTTC.